This note documents a single T cell receptor (beta chain) sequence. Its specificity is unknown. This entry belongs to a study of long-term antiretroviral therapy in people with HIV. The authors ran the immunoSEQ assay, v3.0, at survey level. The repertoire was sequenced with immunoSEQ multiplex PCR; TCRdb's copy has only in-frame clones and lacks some. Of fewer than 30,000 clones in the sample, more than 85% were seen once. Trimming took 3 bases from V and 8 from J, leaving 8 bases between them. Germline CDR1 GTSNPN, CDR2 SVGIG (reference sequence). There are 11 residues in the CDR3. Study-level findings and limits: Clones that had undergone expansion before ART prevailed in the repertoire throughout all time points. HIV repertoires spanned narrower CDR3 length ranges than controls.

The chain uses TRBV30 and TRBJ2-4; tentatively, D is TRBD2 (5 bases). The specimen comprised unsorted PBMCs, sampled about 2.6 years after starting antiretroviral therapy. The TCR originated in a man aged 35 to 55 with HIV. The DNA for the CDR3 is TGTGCCTGGAGCGACTACGACATTCAGTACTTC. This translates into CAWSDYDIQYF.